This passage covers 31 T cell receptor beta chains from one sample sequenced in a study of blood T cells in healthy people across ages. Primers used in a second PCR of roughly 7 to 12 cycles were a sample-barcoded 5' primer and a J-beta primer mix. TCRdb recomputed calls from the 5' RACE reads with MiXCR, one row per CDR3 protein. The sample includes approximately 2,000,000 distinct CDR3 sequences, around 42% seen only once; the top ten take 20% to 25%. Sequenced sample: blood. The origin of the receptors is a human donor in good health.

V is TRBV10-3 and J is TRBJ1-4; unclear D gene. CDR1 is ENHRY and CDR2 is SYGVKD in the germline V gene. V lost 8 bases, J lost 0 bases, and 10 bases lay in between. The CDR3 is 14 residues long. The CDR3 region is CAIAGQATNEKLFF. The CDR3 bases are TGTGCCATCGCGGGCCAGGCAACTAATGAAAAACTGTTTTTT.

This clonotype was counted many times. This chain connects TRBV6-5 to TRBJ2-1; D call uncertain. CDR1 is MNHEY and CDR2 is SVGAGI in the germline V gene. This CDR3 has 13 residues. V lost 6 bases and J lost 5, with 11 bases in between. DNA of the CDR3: TGTGCCAGCAGCTGGGCCGCGAACAATGAGCAGTTCTTC. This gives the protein CASSWAANNEQFF.

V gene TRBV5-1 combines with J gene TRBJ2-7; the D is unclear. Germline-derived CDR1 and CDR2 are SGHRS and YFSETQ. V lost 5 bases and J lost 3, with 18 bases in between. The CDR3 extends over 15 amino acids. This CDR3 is CASRSETGSYYEQYF. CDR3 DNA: TGCGCCAGCAGATCTGAGACTGGGTCGTACTACGAGCAGTACTTC. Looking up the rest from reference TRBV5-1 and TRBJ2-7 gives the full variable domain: KAGVTQTPRYLIKTRGQQVTLSCSPISGHRSVSWYQQTPGQGLQFLFEYFSETQRNKGNFPGRFSGRQFSNSRSEMNVSTLELGDSALYLCASRSETGSYYEQYFGPGTRLTVT.

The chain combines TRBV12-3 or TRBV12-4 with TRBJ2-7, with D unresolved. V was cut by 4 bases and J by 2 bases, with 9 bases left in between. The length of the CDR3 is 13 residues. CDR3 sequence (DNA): TGTGCCAGCAGTTGGGCCAGTACCTACGAGCAGTACTTC. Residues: CASSWASTYEQYF.

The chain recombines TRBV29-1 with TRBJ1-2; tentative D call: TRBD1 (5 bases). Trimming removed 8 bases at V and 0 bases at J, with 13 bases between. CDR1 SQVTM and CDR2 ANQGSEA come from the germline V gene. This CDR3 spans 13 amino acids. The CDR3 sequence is CSLREPANYGYTF. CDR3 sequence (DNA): TGCAGCCTCAGGGAACCCGCTAACTATGGCTACACCTTC.

The CDR3, as DNA: TGCGCCAGCAGCCTTGGACAGATCAATTACGAGCAGTACTTC. This encodes CASSLGQINYEQYF. The chain joins TRBV5-1 to TRBJ2-7, with D maybe TRBD1 (6 bases). Trimming shortened V by 4 bases and J by 4 bases, and 15 bases separated the two germline ends. Germline loops: CDR1 SGHRS, CDR2 YFSETQ. The CDR3 is 14 residues long.

In DNA form, the CDR3 reads TGTGCCACCAGTGATTTGCGCAGCACAGATACGCAGTATTTT. Its translation: CATSDLRSTDTQYF. This sequence joins TRBV24-1 and TRBJ2-3; D is unresolved. V dropped 0 bases and J dropped 0 bases, with 3 bases sitting between them. Germline V gene data show CDR1 as KGHDR and CDR2 as SFDVKD. The CDR3 runs to 14 residues.

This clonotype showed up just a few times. The CDR3 DNA is TGCAGTGCTGCGCCCAGGGTTAGCAATCAGCCCCAGCATTTT. Encoded protein: CSAAPRVSNQPQHF. The chain combines TRBV20-1 with TRBJ1-5; possible D gene TRBD1, 5 bases. Per the germline V gene, CDR1 is DFQATT and CDR2 is SNEGSKA (reference sequence). V was shortened by 5 bases and J by 0 bases, with 11 bases between the two germline ends. CDR3 length: 14 residues.

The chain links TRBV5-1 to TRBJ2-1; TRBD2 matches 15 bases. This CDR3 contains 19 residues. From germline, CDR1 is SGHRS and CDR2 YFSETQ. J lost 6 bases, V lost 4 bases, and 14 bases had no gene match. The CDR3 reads CASSPDGTSGGPTGNEQFF. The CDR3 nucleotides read TGCGCCAGCAGCCCCGACGGGACTAGCGGGGGGCCCACCGGCAATGAGCAGTTCTTC. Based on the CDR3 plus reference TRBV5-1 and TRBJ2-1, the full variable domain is KAGVTQTPRYLIKTRGQQVTLSCSPISGHRSVSWYQQTPGQGLQFLFEYFSETQRNKGNFPGRFSGRQFSNSRSEMNVSTLELGDSALYLCASSPDGTSGGPTGNEQFFGPGTRLTVL.

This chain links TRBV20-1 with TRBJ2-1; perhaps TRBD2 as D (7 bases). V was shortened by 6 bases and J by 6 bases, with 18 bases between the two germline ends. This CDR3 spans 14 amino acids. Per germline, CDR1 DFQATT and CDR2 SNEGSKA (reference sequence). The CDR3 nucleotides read TGCAGTGCGGCACGGGGGGCCCTCACCAATGAGCAGTTCTTC. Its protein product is CSAARGALTNEQFF.

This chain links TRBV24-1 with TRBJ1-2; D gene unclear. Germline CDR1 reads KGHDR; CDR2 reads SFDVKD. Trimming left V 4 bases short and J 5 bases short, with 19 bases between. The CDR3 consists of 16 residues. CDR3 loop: CATSDSGKSTRYGYTF. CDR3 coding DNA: TGTGCCACCAGTGACTCTGGGAAATCGACCCGATATGGCTACACCTTC.

The CDR3 bases are TGTGCCAGCAGCTTAGTTGCCAGATCGGGAACGAACACCGGGGAGCTGTTTTTT. Translation: CASSLVARSGTNTGELFF. The V and J genes are TRBV11-2 and TRBJ2-2; the D gene is possibly TRBD2 (5 bases). Germline V gives CDR1 SGHAT, CDR2 FQNNGV. V was shortened by 1 base and J by 0 bases, with 15 bases between the two germline ends. The CDR3 is 18 residues long.

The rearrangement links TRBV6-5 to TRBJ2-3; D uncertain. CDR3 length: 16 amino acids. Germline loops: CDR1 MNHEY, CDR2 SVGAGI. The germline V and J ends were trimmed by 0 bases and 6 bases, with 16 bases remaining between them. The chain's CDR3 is CASSYSSQNPTDTQYF. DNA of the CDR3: TGTGCCAGCAGTTACTCGTCACAGAACCCCACGGATACGCAGTATTTT.

The CDR3 DNA is TGTGCCAGCTGGAGGGGAAATCCAGATACGCAGTATTTT. Translating it yields CASWRGNPDTQYF. The V and J genes are TRBV28 and TRBJ2-3; TRBD2 is a possible D gene (6 bases). CDR3 size: 13 residues. CDR1 MDHEN and CDR2 SYDVKM come from the germline V gene. The V gene lost 8 bases and the J gene lost 4 bases, with 13 bases spanning the gap.

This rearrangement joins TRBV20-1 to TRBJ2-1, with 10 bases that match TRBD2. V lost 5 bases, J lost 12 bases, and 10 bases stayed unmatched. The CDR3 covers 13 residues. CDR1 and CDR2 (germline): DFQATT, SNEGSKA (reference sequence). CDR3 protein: CSAPTSGEASQFF. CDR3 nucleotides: TGCAGTGCTCCAACTAGCGGGGAGGCCTCGCAGTTCTTC.

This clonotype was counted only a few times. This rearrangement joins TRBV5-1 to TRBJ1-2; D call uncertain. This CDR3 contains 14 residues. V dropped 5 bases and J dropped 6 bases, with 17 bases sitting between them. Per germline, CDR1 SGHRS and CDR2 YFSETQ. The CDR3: CASRLEGSRHGYTF. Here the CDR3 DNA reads TGCGCCAGCAGACTGGAGGGCTCGAGGCATGGCTACACCTTC.

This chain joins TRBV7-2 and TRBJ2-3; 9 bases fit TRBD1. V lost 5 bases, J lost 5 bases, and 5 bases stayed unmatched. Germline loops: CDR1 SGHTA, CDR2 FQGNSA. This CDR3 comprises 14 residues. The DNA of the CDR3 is TGTGCCAGCAGCCTCATGGGACAGGGAGATACGCAGTATTTT. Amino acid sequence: CASSLMGQGDTQYF.

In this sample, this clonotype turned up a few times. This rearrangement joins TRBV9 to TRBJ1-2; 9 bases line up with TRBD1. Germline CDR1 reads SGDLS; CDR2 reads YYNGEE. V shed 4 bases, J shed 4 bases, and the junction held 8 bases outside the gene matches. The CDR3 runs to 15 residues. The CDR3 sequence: CASSTGQGIGYGYTF. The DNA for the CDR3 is TGTGCCAGCAGCACCGGACAGGGGATCGGCTATGGCTACACCTTC.

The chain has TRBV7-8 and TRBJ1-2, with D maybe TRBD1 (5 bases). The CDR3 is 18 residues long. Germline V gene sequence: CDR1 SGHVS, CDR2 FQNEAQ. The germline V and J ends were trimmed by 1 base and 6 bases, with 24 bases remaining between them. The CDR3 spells CASSLGASGRFVGNGYTF. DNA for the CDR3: TGTGCCAGCAGCTTAGGAGCTTCAGGGCGGTTTGTTGGGAATGGCTACACCTTC.

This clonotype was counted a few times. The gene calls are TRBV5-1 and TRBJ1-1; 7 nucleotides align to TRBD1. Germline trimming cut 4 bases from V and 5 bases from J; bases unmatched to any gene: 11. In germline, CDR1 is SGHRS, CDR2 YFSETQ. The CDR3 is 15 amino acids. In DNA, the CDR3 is TGCGCCAGCAGCACCGGACAGGTAGGGTGGACTGAAGCTTTCTTT. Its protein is CASSTGQVGWTEAFF.

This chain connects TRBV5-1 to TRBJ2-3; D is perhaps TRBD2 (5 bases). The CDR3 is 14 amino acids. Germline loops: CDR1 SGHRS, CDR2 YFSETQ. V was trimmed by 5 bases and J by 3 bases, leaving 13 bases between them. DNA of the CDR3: TGCGCCAGCAGAGATGATCGGGGAACAGATACGCAGTATTTT. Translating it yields CASRDDRGTDTQYF.

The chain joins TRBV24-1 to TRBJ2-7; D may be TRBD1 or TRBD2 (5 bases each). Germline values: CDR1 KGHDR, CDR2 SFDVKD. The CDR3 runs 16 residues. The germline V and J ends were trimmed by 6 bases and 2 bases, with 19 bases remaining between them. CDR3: CATSSLSAGSTYEQYF. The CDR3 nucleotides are TGTGCCACCAGTTCGTTATCGGCAGGGAGCACCTACGAGCAGTACTTC.

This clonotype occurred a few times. CDR3 sequence reads: CASSLLTGTGYNEQYF. CDR3 DNA: TGTGCCAGCAGCTTACTAACCGGGACAGGGTATAACGAGCAGTACTTC. This rearrangement joins TRBV7-2 to TRBJ2-7; TRBD1 matches 9 bases. The germline V gene encodes CDR1 SGHTA and CDR2 FQGNSA. The J segment lost 5 bases and the V segment lost 2 bases, leaving 10 bases of the junction unmatched. CDR3 length: 16 residues.

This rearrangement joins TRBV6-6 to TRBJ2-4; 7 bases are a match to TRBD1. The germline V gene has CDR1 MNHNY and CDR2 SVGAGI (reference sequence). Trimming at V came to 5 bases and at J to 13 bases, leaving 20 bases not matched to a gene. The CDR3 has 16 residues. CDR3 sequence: CASSLSPGQPTYGQYF. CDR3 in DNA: TGTGCCAGCAGTCTCTCTCCGGGACAGCCCACCTACGGGCAGTACTTC.

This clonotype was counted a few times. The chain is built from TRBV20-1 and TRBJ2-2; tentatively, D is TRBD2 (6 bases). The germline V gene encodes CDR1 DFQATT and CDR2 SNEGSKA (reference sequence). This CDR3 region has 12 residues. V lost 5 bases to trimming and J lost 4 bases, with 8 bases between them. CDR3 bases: TGCAGTGCTGAGCGGGTCACCGGGGAGCTGTTTTTT. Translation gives CSAERVTGELFF.

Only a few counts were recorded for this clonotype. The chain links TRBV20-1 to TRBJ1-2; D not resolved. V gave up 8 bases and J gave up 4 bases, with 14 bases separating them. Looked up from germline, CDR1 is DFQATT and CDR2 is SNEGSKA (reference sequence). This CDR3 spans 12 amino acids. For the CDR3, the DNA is TGCAGTACGGACTTGAGCGGCTATGGCTACACCTTC. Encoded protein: CSTDLSGYGYTF.

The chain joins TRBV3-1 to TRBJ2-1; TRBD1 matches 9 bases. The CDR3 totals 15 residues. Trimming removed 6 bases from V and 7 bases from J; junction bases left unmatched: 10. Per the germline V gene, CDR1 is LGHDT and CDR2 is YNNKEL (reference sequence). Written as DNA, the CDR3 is TGTGCCAGCAGTCGAACAGGGGGCGATTTTAATGAGCAGTTCTTC. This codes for CASSRTGGDFNEQFF.

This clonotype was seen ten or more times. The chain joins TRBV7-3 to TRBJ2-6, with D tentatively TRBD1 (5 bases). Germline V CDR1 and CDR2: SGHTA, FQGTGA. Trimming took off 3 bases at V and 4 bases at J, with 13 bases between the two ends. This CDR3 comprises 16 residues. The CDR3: CASSLGQDIGANVLTF. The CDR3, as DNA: TGTGCCAGCAGCTTGGGGCAGGACATAGGGGCCAACGTCCTGACTTTC.

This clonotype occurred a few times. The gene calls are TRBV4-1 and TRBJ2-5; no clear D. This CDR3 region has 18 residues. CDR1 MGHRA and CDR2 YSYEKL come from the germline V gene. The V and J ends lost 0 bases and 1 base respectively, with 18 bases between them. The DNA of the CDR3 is TGCGCCAGCAGCCAAGATTACGTAGGGCCTAAAACCCAAGAGACCCAGTACTTC. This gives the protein CASSQDYVGPKTQETQYF.

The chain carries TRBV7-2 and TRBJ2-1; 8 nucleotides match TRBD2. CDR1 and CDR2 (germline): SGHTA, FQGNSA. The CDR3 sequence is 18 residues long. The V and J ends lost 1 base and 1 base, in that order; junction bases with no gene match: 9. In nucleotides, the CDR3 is TGTGCCAGCAGCTTAGTTGTCGGGGGGGCGCAATCCTACAATGAGCAGTTCTTC. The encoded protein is CASSLVVGGAQSYNEQFF. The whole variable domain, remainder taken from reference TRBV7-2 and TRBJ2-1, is GAGVSQSPSNKVTEKGKDVELRCDPISGHTALYWYRQSLGQGLEFLIYFQGNSAPDKSGLPSDRFSAERTGGSVSTLTIQRTQQEDSAVYLCASSLVVGGAQSYNEQFFGPGTRLTVL.

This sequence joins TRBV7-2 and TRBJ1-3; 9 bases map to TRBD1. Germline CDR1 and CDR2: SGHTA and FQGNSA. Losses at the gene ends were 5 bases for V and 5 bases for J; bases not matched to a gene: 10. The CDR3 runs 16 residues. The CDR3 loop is CASSPRLDRGRNTIYF. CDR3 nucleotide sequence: TGTGCCAGCAGCCCCCGACTGGACAGGGGTAGAAACACCATATATTTT.